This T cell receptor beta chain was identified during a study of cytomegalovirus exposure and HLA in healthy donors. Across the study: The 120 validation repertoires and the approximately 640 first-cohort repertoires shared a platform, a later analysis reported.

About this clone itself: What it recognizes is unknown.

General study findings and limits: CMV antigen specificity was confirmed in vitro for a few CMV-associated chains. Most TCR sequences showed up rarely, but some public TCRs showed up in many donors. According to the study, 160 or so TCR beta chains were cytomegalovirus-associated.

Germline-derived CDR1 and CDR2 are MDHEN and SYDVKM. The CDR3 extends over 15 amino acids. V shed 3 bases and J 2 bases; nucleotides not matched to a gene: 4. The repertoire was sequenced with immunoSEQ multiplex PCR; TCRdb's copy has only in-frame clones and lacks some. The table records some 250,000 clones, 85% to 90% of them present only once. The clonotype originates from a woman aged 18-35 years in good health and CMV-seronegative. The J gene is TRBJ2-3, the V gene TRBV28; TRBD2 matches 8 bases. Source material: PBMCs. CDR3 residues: CASSFARGVTDTQYF. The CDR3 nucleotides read TGTGCCAGCAGTTTCGCGCGGGGGGTCACAGATACGCAGTATTTT. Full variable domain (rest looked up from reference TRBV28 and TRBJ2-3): DVKVTQSSRYLVKRTGEKVFLECVQDMDHENMFWYRQDPGLGLRLIYFSYDVKMKEKGDIPEGYSVSREKKERFSLILESASTNQTSMYLCASSFARGVTDTQYFGPGTRLTVL.